Given below is one T cell receptor (beta chain) in context. Its antigen is still unknown. Blood sampling took place at baseline, cycle 4 day 1, and cycle 7 day 1. These data originate in a study of OX40 agonist ivuxolimab in advanced cancers. Overall study results and limits: Researchers report that CD8+ T cells had, on average, more expanded clones than CD4+. What antigens the expanded peripheral T cells recognized was never established.

V was pared by 4 bases and J by 7 bases, with 4 bases between. The CDR3 length is 11 residues. Per germline, CDR1 MDHEN and CDR2 SYDVKM. Assay used: immunoSEQ multiplex PCR; TCRdb lists only in-frame clones, some missing. Here the sample spans roughly 71,000 clones, about 88% being singletons. The source was CD4+ or CD8+ T cells sorted from blood, collected in a trial of the OX40 agonist ivuxolimab. The origin of this receptor is an adult with an advanced solid tumor such as melanoma, head and neck, liver or kidney cancer. This chain uses TRBV28 with TRBJ1-4, with D unclear. In DNA form, the CDR3 reads TGTGCCAGCAGTTCTGGTGAAAAACTGTTTTTT. Protein product: CASSSGEKLFF.